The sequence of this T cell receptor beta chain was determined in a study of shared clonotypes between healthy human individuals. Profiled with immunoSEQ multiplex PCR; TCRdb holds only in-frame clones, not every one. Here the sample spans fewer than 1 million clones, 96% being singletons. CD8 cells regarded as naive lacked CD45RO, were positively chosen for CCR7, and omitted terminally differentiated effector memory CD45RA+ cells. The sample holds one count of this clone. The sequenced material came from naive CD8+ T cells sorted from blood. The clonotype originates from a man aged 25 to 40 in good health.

The CDR3: CASSLLDSDTEAFF. The CDR3 DNA is TGTGCCAGCAGCTTACTAGACAGCGACACTGAAGCTTTCTTT. This chain joins TRBV7-8 and TRBJ1-1; D might be TRBD1 (5 bases). Trimming shortened V by 2 bases and J by 3 bases, and 10 bases separated the two germline ends. The CDR3 length is 14 residues. Germline V gene sequence: CDR1 SGHVS, CDR2 FQNEAQ.